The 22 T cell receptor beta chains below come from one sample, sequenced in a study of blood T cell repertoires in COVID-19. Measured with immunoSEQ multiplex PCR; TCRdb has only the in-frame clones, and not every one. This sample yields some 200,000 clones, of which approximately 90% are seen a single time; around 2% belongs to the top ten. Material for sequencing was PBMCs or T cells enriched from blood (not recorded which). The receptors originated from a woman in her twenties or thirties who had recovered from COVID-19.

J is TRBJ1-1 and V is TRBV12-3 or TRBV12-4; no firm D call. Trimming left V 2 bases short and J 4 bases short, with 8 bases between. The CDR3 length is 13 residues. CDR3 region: CASSLMGGTEAFF. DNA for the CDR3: TGTGCCAGCAGTTTAATGGGAGGCACTGAAGCTTTCTTT.

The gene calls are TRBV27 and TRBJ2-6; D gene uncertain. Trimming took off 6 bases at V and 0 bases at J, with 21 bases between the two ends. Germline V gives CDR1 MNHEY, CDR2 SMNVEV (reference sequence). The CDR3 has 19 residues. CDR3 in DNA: TGTGCCAGCAGCTCGCGACCATTAAGACTTATCTCTGGGGCCAACGTCCTGACTTTC. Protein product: CASSSRPLRLISGANVLTF.

The chain's CDR3 is CASSPTGTEKSNTEAFF. The CDR3 bases are TGCGCCAGCAGCCCGACCGGGACAGAAAAAAGTAACACTGAAGCTTTCTTT. V and J are TRBV5-1 and TRBJ1-1, with 7 bases that match TRBD1. The germline V gene encodes CDR1 SGHRS and CDR2 YFSETQ. This CDR3 spans 17 amino acids. V lost 4 bases and J lost 2; bases outside the gene matches: 14.

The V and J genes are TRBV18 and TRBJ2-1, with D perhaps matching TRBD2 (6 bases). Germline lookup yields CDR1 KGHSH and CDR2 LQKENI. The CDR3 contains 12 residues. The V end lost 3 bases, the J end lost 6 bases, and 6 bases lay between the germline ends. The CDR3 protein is CASSPGGNEQFF. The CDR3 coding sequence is TGTGCCAGCTCACCGGGGGGCAATGAGCAGTTCTTC.

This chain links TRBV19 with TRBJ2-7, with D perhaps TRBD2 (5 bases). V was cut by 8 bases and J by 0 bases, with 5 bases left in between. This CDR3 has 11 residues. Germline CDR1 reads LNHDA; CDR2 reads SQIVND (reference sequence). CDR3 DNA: TGTGCCAGTGGGAGCTCCTACGAGCAGTACTTC. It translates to CASGSSYEQYF.

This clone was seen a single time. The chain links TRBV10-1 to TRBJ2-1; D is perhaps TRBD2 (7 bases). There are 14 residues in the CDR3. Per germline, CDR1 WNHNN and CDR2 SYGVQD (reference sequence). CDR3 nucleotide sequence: TGCGCTAGGAAGGGGGGCGGGGGAGTCAATGAGCAGTTCTTC. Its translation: CARKGGGGVNEQFF.

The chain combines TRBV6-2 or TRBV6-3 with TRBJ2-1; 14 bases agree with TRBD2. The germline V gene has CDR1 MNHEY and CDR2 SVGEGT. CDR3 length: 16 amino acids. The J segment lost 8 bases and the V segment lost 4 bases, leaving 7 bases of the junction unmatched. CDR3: CASSSGTSGGPDEQFF. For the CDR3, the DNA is TGTGCCAGCAGTTCAGGGACTAGCGGGGGTCCGGATGAGCAGTTCTTC.

The CDR3 nucleotides are TGCGCCAGCAGCCCCGGTGCAGGGGGCAGACTGCGGCGCGGGACCCAGTACTTC. This translates into CASSPGAGGRLRRGTQYF. V usage is TRBV5-1 and J usage is TRBJ2-5; the match to TRBD1 covers 8 bases. CDR1 and CDR2 (germline): SGHRS, YFSETQ. The CDR3 totals 18 residues. V lost 4 bases and J lost 7; bases outside the gene matches: 21.

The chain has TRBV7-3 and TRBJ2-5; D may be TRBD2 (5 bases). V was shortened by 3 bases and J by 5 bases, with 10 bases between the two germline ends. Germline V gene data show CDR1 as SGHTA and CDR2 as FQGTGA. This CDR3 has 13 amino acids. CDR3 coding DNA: TGTGCCAGCAGCTTCGAGAGGGCTGAGACCCAGTACTTC. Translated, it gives CASSFERAETQYF.

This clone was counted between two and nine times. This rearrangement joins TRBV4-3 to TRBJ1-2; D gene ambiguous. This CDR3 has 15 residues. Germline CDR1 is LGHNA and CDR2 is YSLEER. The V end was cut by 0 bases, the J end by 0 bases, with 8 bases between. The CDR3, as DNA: TGCGCCAGCAGCCAAGATTTTCAGACTAACTATGGCTACACCTTC. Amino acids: CASSQDFQTNYGYTF.

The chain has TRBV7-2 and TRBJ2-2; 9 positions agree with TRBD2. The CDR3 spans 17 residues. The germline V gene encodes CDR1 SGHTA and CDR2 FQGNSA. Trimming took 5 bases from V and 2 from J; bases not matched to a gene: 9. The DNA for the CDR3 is TGTGCCAGCAGCCCAAGCCCTAGCGGGATTAACACCGGGGAGCTGTTTTTT. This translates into CASSPSPSGINTGELFF.

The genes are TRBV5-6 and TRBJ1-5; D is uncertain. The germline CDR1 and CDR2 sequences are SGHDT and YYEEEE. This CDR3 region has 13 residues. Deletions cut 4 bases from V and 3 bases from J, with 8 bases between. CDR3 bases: TGTGCCAGCAGCCTGCGCCCCAATCAGCCCCAGCATTTT. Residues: CASSLRPNQPQHF.

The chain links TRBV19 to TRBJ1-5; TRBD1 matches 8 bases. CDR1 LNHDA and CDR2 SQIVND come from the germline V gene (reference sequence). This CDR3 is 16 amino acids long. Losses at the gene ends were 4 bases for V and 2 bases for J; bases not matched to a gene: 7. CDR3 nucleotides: TGTGCCAGTAGTACCCCGGACAGGGTGGGCAATCAGCCCCAGCATTTT. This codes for CASSTPDRVGNQPQHF.

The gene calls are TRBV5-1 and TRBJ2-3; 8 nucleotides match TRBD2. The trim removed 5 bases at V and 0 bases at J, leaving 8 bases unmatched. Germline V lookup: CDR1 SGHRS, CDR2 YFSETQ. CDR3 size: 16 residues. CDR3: CASSLSGAGSTDTQYF. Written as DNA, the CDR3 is TGCGCCAGCAGTCTTAGCGGGGCTGGTAGCACAGATACGCAGTATTTT.

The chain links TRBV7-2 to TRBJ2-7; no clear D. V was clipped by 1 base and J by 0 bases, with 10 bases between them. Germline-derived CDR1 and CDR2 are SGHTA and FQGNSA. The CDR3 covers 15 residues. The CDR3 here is CASSLEWADSYEQYF. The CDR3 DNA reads TGTGCCAGCAGCTTAGAGTGGGCCGACTCCTACGAGCAGTACTTC.

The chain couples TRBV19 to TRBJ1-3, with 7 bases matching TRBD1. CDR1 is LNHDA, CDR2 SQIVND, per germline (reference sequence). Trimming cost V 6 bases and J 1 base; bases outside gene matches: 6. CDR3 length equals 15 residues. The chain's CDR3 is CASRTMTGSGNTIYF. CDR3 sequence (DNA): TGTGCCAGTAGAACGATGACAGGGTCTGGAAACACCATATATTTT.

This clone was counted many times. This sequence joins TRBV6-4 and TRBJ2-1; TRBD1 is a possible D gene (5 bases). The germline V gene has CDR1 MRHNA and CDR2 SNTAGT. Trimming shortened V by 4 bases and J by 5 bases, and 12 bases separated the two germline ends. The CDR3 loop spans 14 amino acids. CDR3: CASSVGPVNNEQFF. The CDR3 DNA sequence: TGTGCCAGCAGTGTGGGGCCCGTAAACAATGAGCAGTTCTTC.

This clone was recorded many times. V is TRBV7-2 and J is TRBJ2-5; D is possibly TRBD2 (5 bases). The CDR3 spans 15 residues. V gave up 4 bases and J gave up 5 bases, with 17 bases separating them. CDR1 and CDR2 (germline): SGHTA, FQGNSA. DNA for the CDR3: TGTGCCAGCAGCTCCTCAAGGACTGGCGGCGAGACCCAGTACTTC. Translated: CASSSSRTGGETQYF.

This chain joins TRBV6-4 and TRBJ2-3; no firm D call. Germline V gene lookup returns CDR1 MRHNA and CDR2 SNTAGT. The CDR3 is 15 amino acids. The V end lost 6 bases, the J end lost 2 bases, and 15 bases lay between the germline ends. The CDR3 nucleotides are TGTGCCAGCAGCCCGCAGACTTCCTCCACAGATACGCAGTATTTT. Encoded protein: CASSPQTSSTDTQYF.

CDR3 nucleotides: TGTGCCAGCAGCCCCCAGGGGGGACTAGCGGGTCGGATCACAGATACGCAGTATTTT. Translation: CASSPQGGLAGRITDTQYF. This chain joins TRBV7-6 and TRBJ2-3, with 12 bases fitting TRBD2. CDR1 SGHVS and CDR2 FNYEAQ come from the germline V gene. After removal of 5 bases from V and 2 bases from J, the junction contained 14 bases not matched to a gene. The CDR3 spans 19 residues.

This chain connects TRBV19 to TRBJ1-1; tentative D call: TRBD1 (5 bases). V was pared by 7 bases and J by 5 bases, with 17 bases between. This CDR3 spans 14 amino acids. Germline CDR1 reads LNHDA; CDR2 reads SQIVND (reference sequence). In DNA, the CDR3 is TGTGCCAGTAACTATCTCGCGGGGGGGACTGAAGCTTTCTTT. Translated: CASNYLAGGTEAFF.

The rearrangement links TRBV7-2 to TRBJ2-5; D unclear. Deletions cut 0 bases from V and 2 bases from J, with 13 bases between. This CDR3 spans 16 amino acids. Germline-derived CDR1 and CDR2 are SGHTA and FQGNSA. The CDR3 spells CASSLAPSHGQETQYF. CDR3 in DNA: TGTGCCAGCAGCTTAGCGCCCTCCCACGGGCAAGAGACCCAGTACTTC.